This T cell receptor (beta chain) was profiled in a study of regulatory T cells in long-lasting Graves disease. CDR3 size: 14 residues. The V end lost 7 bases, the J end lost 1 base, and 13 bases lay between the germline ends. Per germline, CDR1 MNHEY and CDR2 SMNVEV (reference sequence). This clonotype has ten or more counts. The TCR beta library used iRepertoire HTBI primers with Arm-PCR amplification of CDR3. TCRdb passed the multiplex PCR reads through MiXCR, listing each CDR3 protein once. The profile shows 550,000 or so distinct CDR3 sequences, more than 10% of them singletons. Time point described: newly diagnosed GD, antithyroid drugs for less than 3 months. The TCR library used RNA extracted from PBMCs. The patient group derived from an endocrinology department in Xi'an, China. Another study also made use of these data, one on T cells in Graves' hyperthyroidism and ophthalmopathy. That publication notes: The study excluded patients with uncontrolled infection, other autoimmune disease, pregnancy or lactation. Clinical symptoms, serum thyroxine, TRAb, thyroid ultrasound and orbital computed tomography established diagnosis.

The sequence came from a woman in her thirties with Graves disease. This specimen consisted of peripheral blood mononuclear cells (PBMCs), obtained at new diagnosis, from a patient treated with antithyroid drugs. The chain employs TRBV27 and TRBJ1-1; D is possibly TRBD1 (5 bases). Here the CDR3 DNA reads TGTGCCAGCAAAGTCGGCGGGGGGAACACTGAAGCTTTCTTT. Its protein is CASKVGGGNTEAFF.